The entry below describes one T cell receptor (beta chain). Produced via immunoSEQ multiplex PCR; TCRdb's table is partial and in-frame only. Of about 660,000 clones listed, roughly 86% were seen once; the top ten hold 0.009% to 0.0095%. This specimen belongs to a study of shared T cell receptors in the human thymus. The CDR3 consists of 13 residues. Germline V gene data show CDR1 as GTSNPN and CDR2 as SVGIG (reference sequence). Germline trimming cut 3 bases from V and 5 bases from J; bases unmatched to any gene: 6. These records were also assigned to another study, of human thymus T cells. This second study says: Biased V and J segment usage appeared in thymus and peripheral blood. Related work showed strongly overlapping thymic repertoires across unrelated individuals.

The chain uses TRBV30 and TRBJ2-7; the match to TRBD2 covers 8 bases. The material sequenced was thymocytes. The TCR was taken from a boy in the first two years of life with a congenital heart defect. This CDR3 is CAWSGREKDEQYF. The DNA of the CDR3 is TGTGCCTGGAGCGGGAGGGAAAAGGACGAGCAGTACTTC.